This T cell receptor beta chain was captured by sequencing in a study of T cell repertoires in cytomegalovirus infection (dated by TCRdb to about 2019). Looking at the study overall: The HLA type of each donor mattered for the analysis, because public TCR beta signatures pointed to carriage of CMV infection along with the matching HLA type.

The full study reports these points: The ex vivo response was dominated by HLA-C-restricted CMV-specific TCR beta clonotypes, and the single most frequent clonotype in two of eight donors was supplied by these HLA-C-restricted clonotypes. In both this cohort and an independent roughly 400-donor cohort, the cumulative frequency of public TCR beta family members distinguished carriers of CMV infection plus the relevant HLA type.

V is pared back by 0 bases and J by 0 bases, with 14 bases lying between the germline termini. In the germline V gene, CDR1 corresponds to MNHEY and CDR2 to SVGEGT. The CDR3 sequence holds 18 residues, the cysteine and phenylalanine included. Just CDR3 DNA is preserved here, 54 bases in frame from base 1. The run used an Illumina HiSeq 1500. TCRdb trimmed the raw reads at Q25, called clones with MiXCR and kept productive beta chains. Each record represents a unique CDR3 protein, reported with the most common genes and DNA among its rows. The sample table shows about 180,000 distinct CDR3 sequences, and around an eighth are seen once. Approximately 30% of the sample comes from the top ten. Remarks on this clonotype: Its cognate antigen has yet to be identified. Base qualities are not recorded, but no much larger clone differs from it by a single base.

This receptor was identified in a human donor in good health (CMV status not recorded). Some clones in this sample may be carry-over from other donors' samples. The chain joins TRBV6-2 or TRBV6-3 to TRBJ2-2, with TRBD1 as a weak D call on 6 bases. Sequenced input: PBMCs. The base sequence is TGTGCCAGCAGTTACTCGATAGGCAGGGGCTCGAACACCGGGGAGCTGTTTTTT. Its amino acids are CASSYSIGRGSNTGELFF.